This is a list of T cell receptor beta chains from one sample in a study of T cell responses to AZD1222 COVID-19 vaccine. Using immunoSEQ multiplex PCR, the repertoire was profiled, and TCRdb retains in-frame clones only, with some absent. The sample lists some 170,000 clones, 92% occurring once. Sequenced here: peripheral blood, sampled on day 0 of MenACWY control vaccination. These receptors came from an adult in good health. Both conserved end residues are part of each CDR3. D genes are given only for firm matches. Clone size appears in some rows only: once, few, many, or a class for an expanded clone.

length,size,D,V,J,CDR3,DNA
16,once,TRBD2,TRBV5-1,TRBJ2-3,CASSGMTSGSTDTQYF,TGCGCCAGCAGCGGAATGACTAGCGGGAGTACAGATACGCAGTATTTT
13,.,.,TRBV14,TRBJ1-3,CASSPGFGNTIYF,TGTGCCAGCAGCCCGGGGTTTGGAAACACCATATATTTT
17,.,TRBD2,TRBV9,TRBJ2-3,CASSVVASGASTDTQYF,TGTGCCAGCAGCGTAGTGGCTAGCGGGGCTAGCACAGATACGCAGTATTTT
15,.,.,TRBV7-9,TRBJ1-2,CASSSQYRRLDGYTF,TGTGCCAGCAGCTCGCAATACCGGCGTTTGGATGGCTACACCTTC
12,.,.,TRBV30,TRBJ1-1,CAWSVGIQQAFF,TGTGCCTGGAGTGTCGGTATCCAGCAGGCTTTCTTT
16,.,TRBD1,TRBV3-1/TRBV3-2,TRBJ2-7,CASSQNRGRLPYEQYF,TGTGCCAGCAGCCAGAACAGGGGGCGTTTACCCTACGAGCAGTACTTC
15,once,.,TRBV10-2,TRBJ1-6,CASIHRDGYNSPLHF,TGCGCCAGCATTCACCGGGACGGGTATAATTCACCCCTCCACTTT
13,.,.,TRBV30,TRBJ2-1,CAWSVRANNEQFF,TGTGCCTGGAGTGTAAGGGCCAACAATGAGCAGTTCTTC
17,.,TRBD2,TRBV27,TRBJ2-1,CASSLSRTSGKGNEQFF,TGTGCCAGCAGTCTCTCAAGGACTAGCGGTAAAGGGAATGAGCAGTTCTTC
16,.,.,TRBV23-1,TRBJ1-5,CASSPAAENSNQPQHF,TGCGCCAGCAGCCCCGCTGCCGAGAATAGCAATCAGCCCCAGCATTTT
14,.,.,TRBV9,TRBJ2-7,CASSVGGLSYEQYF,TGTGCCAGCAGCGTAGGAGGCTTATCCTACGAGCAGTACTTC
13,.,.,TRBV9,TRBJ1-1,CASSVVGETEAFF,TGTGCCAGCAGCGTAGTCGGGGAAACTGAAGCTTTCTTT
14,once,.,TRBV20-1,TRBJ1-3,CSASSYGSGNTIYF,TGCAGTGCTAGTAGTTACGGCTCTGGAAACACCATATATTTT
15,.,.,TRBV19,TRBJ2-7,CASKPFGTLVNEQYF,TGTGCCAGTAAGCCGTTCGGGACACTGGTGAACGAGCAGTACTTC
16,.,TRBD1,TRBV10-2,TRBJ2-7,CASIRGGTGGSYEQYF,TGCGCCAGCATCCGAGGAGGGACAGGGGGCTCCTACGAGCAGTACTTC
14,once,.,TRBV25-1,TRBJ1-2,CASSARSGVGGYTF,TGTGCCAGCAGTGCCCGCTCAGGGGTCGGTGGCTACACCTTC
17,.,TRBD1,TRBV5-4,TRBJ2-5,CASSSGTGGPSGETQYF,TGTGCCAGCAGCTCCGGGACAGGGGGTCCCTCCGGAGAGACCCAGTACTTC
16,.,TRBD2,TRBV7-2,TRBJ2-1,CASSPSSGMAFNEQFF,TGTGCCAGCAGCCCCTCGAGCGGGATGGCTTTTAATGAGCAGTTCTTC
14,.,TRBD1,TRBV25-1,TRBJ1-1,CASSPTGVNTEAFF,TGTGCCAGCAGTCCGACAGGGGTGAACACTGAAGCTTTCTTT
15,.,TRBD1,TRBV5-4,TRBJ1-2,CASSYGQGHDYGYTF,TGTGCCAGCAGCTACGGACAGGGTCACGACTATGGCTACACCTTC
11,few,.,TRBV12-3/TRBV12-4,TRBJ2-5,CASSYGETQYF,TGTGCCAGCAGTTATGGGGAGACCCAGTACTTC
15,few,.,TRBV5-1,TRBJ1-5,CASSLDAGGGQPQHF,TGCGCCAGCAGCTTGGATGCAGGAGGAGGGCAGCCCCAGCATTTT
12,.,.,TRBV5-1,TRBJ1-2,CASSLDHYGYTF,TGCGCCAGCAGCTTGGATCACTATGGCTACACCTTC
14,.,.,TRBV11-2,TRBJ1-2,CASSLREFDYGYTF,TGTGCCAGCAGCTTAAGGGAATTTGACTATGGCTACACCTTC
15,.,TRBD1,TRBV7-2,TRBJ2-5,CASSLVGTGEQTQYF,TGTGCCAGCAGCTTAGTGGGGACAGGGGAACAGACCCAGTACTTC
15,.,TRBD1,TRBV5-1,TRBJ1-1,CASSPTPGGSGEAFF,TGCGCCAGCAGCCCCACCCCAGGGGGCTCGGGTGAAGCTTTCTTT
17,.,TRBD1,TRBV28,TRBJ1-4,CASTLSGGGGSNEKLFF,TGTGCCAGCACCCTCTCAGGGGGCGGAGGATCCAATGAAAAACTGTTTTTT
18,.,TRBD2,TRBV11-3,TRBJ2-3,CASSLQMGGVTSADTQYF,TGTGCCAGCAGCTTACAAATGGGGGGGGTAACGTCCGCAGATACGCAGTATTTT
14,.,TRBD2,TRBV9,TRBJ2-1,CASSVGLAEDEQFF,TGTGCCAGCAGCGTAGGACTAGCGGAGGATGAGCAGTTCTTC
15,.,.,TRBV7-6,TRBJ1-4,CASSLTPTLNEKLFF,TGTGCCAGCAGCTTAACCCCAACCTTAAATGAAAAACTGTTTTTT